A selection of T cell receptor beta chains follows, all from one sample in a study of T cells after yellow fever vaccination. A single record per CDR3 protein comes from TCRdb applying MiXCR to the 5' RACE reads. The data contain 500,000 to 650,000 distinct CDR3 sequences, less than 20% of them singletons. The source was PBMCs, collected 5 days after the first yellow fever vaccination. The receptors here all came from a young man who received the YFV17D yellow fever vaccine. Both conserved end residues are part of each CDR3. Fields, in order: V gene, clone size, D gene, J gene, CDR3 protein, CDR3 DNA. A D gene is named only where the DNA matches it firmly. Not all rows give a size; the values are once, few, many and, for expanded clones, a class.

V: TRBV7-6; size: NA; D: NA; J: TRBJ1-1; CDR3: CASRPSTWVFGSTEAFF; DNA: TGTGCCAGCAGGCCTTCCACTTGGGTTTTTGGTAGTACTGAAGCTTTCTTT
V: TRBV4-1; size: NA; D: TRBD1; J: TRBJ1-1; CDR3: CASSQGTGMTEAFF; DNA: TGCGCCAGCAGCCAAGGGACAGGTATGACTGAAGCTTTCTTT
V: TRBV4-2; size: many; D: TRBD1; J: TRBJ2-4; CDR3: CASSLRRDRAAKNIQYF; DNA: TGTGCCAGCAGCCTCCGTCGGGACAGGGCAGCCAAAAACATTCAGTACTTC
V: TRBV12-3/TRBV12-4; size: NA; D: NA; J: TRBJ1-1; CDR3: CASNLGITEAFF; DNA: TGTGCCAGCAACCTCGGGATCACTGAAGCTTTCTTT
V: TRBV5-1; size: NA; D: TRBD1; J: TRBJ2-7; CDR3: CASSPGTGGPSGGEQYF; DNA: TGCGCCAGCAGCCCCGGGACAGGGGGCCCGTCAGGGGGCGAGCAGTACTTC
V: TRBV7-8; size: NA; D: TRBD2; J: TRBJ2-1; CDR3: CASSLAPSGGSSYNEQFF; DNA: TGTGCCAGCAGCTTAGCTCCTAGCGGGGGGAGCTCCTACAATGAGCAGTTCTTC
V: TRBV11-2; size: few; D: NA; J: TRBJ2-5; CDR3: CASSLEGLRQTQYF; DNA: TGTGCCAGCAGCTTAGAAGGACTAAGGCAGACCCAGTACTTC
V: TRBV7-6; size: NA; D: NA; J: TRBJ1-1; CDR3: CASSLAHQGPNTEAFF; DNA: TGTGCCAGCAGCTTAGCCCACCAGGGTCCGAACACTGAAGCTTTCTTT
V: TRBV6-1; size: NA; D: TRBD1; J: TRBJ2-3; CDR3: CASSRQGAKWTDTQYF; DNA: TGTGCCAGCAGCCGACAGGGGGCGAAGTGGACAGATACGCAGTATTTT
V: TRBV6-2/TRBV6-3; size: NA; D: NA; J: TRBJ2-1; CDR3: CASSSQGENEQFF; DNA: TGTGCCAGCAGTTCCCAGGGAGAGAATGAGCAGTTCTTC
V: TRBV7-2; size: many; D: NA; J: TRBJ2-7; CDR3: CASSRTGLYEQYF; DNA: TGTGCCAGCAGCCGCACTGGGCTCTACGAGCAGTACTTC
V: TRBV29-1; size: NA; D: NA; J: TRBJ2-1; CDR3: CSVERIFLEGLQAVPNEQFF; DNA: TGCAGCGTTGAAAGGATTTTTTTGGAGGGGTTGCAAGCAGTTCCCAATGAGCAGTTCTTC
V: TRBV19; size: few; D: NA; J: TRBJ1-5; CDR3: CASSKRESSPQHF; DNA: TGTGCCAGTAGTAAGCGGGAGTCGTCGCCCCAGCATTTT
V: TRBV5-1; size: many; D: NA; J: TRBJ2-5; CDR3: CASSGGSGETQYF; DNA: TGCGCCAGCAGCGGGGGAAGCGGGGAGACCCAGTACTTC
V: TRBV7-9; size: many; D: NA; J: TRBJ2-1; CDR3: CASSDRDLWQFF; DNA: TGTGCCAGCAGCGACCGGGACTTGTGGCAGTTCTTC
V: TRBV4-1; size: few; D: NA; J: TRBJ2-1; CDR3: CASSPQIGGTPPYNEQFF; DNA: TGCGCCAGCAGCCCGCAAATTGGGGGGACTCCCCCCTACAATGAGCAGTTCTTC
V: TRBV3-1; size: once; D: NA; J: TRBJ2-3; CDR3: CACCPWTGGRTTDTQYF; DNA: TGTGCCTGCTGCCCCTGGACGGGCGGCAGGACCACAGATACGCAGTATTTT
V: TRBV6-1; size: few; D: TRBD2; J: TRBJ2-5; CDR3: CASSTGGLQETQYF; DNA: TGTGCCAGCAGTACGGGGGGGCTACAAGAGACCCAGTACTTC
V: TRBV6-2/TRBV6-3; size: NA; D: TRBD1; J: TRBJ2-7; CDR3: CASSYSSGTGGFYEQYF; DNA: TGTGCCAGCAGTTACTCGAGTGGGACAGGGGGATTCTACGAGCAGTACTTC
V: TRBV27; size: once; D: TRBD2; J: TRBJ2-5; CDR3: CASSFSGTSGGPQETQYF; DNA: TGTGCCAGCAGTTTCTCCGGGACTAGCGGGGGGCCCCAAGAGACCCAGTACTTC
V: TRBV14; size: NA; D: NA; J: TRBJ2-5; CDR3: CASSPTQTQYF; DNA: TGTGCCAGCAGCCCTACCCAGACCCAGTACTTC
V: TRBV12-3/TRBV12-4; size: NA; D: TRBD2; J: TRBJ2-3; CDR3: CASSPGTSGGFPPSSDTQYF; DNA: TGTGCCAGCAGCCCAGGGACTAGCGGGGGGTTTCCCCCATCGTCAGATACGCAGTATTTT
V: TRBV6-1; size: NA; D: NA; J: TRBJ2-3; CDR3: CASSENPLYTQYF; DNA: TGTGCCAGCAGTGAAAATCCCCTTTATACGCAGTATTTT
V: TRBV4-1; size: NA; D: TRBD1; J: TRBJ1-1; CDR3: CASSQSGQLNTEAFF; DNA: TGCGCCAGCAGCCAGTCGGGACAGCTGAACACTGAAGCTTTCTTT
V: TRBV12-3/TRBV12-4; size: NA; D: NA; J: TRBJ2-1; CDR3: CASSPWGGGSYNEQFF; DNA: TGTGCCAGCAGCCCGTGGGGAGGGGGCTCCTACAATGAGCAGTTCTTC
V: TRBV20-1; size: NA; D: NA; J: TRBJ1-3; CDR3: CSARDAGTGNTIYF; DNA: TGCAGTGCTAGAGATGCAGGGACTGGAAACACCATATATTTT
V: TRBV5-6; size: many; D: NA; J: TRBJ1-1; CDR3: CASRRDTEAFF; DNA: TGTGCCAGCAGGAGGGACACTGAAGCTTTCTTT
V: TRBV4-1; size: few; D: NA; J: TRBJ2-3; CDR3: CASREGATRTDTQYF; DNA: TGCGCCAGCAGGGAGGGGGCGACGCGCACAGATACGCAGTATTTT
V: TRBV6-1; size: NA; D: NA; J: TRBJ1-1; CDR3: CASRLFTDTEAFF; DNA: TGTGCCAGCAGGCTGTTCACAGACACTGAAGCTTTCTTT
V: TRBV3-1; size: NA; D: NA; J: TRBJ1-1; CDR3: CASSQVSVRGSTEAFF; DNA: TGTGCCAGCAGCCAAGTATCGGTTAGGGGAAGCACTGAAGCTTTCTTT
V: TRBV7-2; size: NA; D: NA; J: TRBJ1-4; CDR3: CASSPGHLWEKLFF; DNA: TGTGCCAGCAGCCCGGGACATCTTTGGGAAAAACTGTTTTTT
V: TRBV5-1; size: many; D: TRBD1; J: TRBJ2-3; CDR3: CASSGQGTDTQYF; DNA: TGCGCCAGCAGCGGACAGGGCACAGATACGCAGTATTTT
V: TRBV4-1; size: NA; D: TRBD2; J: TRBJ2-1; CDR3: CASSQRGGGFEQFF; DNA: TGCGCCAGCAGCCAGCGGGGGGGCGGTTTTGAGCAGTTCTTC
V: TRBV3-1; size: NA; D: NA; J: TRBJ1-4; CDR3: CASSPHWEEKLFF; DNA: TGTGCCAGCAGCCCCCACTGGGAAGAAAAACTGTTTTTT
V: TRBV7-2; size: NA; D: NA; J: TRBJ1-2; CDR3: CASSTGLVLGYTF; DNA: TGTGCCAGCAGCACTGGACTGGTTCTTGGCTACACCTTC
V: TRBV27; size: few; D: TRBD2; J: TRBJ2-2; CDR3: CASTQAGVLNTGELFF; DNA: TGTGCCAGCACCCAGGCGGGGGTCCTGAACACCGGGGAGCTGTTTTTT
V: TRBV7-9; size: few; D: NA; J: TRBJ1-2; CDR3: CASSLEKAFYGYTF; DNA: TGTGCCAGCAGCTTAGAGAAGGCTTTCTATGGCTACACCTTC
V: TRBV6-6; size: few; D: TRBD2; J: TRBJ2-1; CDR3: CASSRLANEQFF; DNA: TGTGCCAGCAGTCGACTAGCAAATGAGCAGTTCTTC
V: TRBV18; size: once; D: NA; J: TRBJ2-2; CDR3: CVSLGVLNTGELFF; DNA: TGTGTCAGCCTAGGGGTTTTGAACACCGGGGAGCTGTTTTTT
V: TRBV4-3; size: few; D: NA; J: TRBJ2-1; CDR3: CASSQEWASYNEQFF; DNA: TGCGCCAGCAGCCAAGAGTGGGCTAGCTACAATGAGCAGTTCTTC
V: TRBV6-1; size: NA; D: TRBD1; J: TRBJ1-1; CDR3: CASTGQGVYTEAFF; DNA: TGTGCCAGCACGGGACAGGGGGTATATACTGAAGCTTTCTTT
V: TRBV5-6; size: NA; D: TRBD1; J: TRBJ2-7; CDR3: CASSYRTGMYEQYF; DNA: TGTGCCAGCAGCTATCGGACAGGGATGTACGAGCAGTACTTC
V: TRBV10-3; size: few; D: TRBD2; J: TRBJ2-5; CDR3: CAISDPAGLRETQYF; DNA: TGTGCCATCAGTGATCCAGCGGGGCTGAGAGAGACCCAGTACTTC
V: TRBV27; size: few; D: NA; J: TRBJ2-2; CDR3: CASSIGTEIPGELFF; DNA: TGTGCCAGCAGTATCGGGACGGAGATCCCTGGGGAGCTGTTTTTT
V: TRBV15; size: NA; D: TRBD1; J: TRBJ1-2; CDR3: CATSPTGAWYGYTF; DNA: TGTGCCACCAGCCCGACAGGGGCATGGTATGGCTACACCTTC
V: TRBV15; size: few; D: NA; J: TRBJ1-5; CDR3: CATQATKDNSNQPQHF; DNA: TGTGCCACCCAAGCAACCAAGGACAACAGCAATCAGCCCCAGCATTTT
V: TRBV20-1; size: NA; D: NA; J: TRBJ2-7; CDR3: CSASKAGAREQYF; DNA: TGCAGTGCTAGTAAGGCAGGGGCGAGGGAGCAGTACTTC
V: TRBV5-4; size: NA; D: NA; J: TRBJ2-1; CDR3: CASSLWLASYNEQFF; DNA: TGTGCCAGCAGCTTGTGGCTAGCTAGCTACAATGAGCAGTTCTTC
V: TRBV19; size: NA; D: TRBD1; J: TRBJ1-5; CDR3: CASSHLQGQVNQPQHF; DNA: TGTGCCAGTAGCCATCTTCAGGGACAGGTAAATCAGCCCCAGCATTTT